What follows are 18 T cell receptor beta chains derived from one specimen sequenced in a study of glioma-infiltrating T cells. Using RNA template, CDR3s of TCR alpha and beta were amplified with iRepertoire arm-PCR. TCRdb redid the calling of the multiplex PCR reads with MiXCR, one entry per CDR3 protein. The repertoire consists of 150,000 or so distinct CDR3 sequences, with around 42% occurring once and the leading ten covering around 20%. The sequenced sample consisted of glioma tissue, nonneoplastic brain tissue, or PBMCs (not recorded which). These receptors came from a human donor with low-grade glioma or glioblastoma, undergoing nonglioma brain surgery, or in good health (not recorded which).

CDR3 bases: TGTGCCACCAGTGCCTCAGAAGTCCAAGAGACCCAGTACTTC. It yields the protein CATSASEVQETQYF. The chain combines TRBV24-1 with TRBJ2-5; D is uncertain. The germline gives CDR1 KGHDR, CDR2 SFDVKD. The CDR3 runs 14 residues. The V gene lost 5 bases and the J gene lost 1 base, with 10 bases spanning the gap.

This clonotype has just one count. A junction boundary mismatches the germline segment, possibly from a read error. The rearrangement links TRBV7-2 to TRBJ1-5, with a weak D call TRBD1 (5 bases). Germline V gives CDR1 SGHTA, CDR2 FQGNSA. The CDR3 sequence is 15 residues long. The CDR3 DNA reads as TGTGCCCGCAGCCCCGGGACCTATAGCAATCAGCCCCAGCATTTT. This encodes CARSPGTYSNQPQHF.

In its sample, this clonotype was seen a few times. CDR3 residues: CSAIAPSLRSSYNEQFF. DNA for the CDR3: TGCAGTGCTATTGCCCCCAGCCTCAGGAGCTCCTACAATGAGCAGTTCTTC. The V and J genes are TRBV20-1 and TRBJ2-1, with D unresolved. This CDR3 has 17 residues. Trimming took off 4 bases at V and 0 bases at J, with 19 bases between the two ends. The germline V gene encodes CDR1 DFQATT and CDR2 SNEGSKA (reference sequence).

This clonotype was detected a few times. The chain recombines TRBV20-1 with TRBJ2-1; TRBD2 aligns across 10 bases. The V and J ends lost 4 bases and 8 bases, in that order; junction bases with no gene match: 8. CDR1 DFQATT and CDR2 SNEGSKA come from the germline V gene (reference sequence). This CDR3 contains 14 residues. This CDR3 reads CSATSGGPSYEQFF. DNA of the CDR3: TGCAGTGCTACTAGCGGGGGCCCGTCCTATGAGCAGTTCTTC.

The rearrangement links TRBV12-3 or TRBV12-4 to TRBJ2-7, with 8 bases lining up with TRBD1. V lost 6 bases to trimming and J lost 1 base; unmatched junction nucleotides: 5. CDR3 length equals 14 residues. CDR3 in DNA: TGTGCCAGCAGCCCGCGGGACAGGTCCTACGAGCAGTACTTC. It translates to CASSPRDRSYEQYF.

The rearrangement links TRBV7-3 to TRBJ1-1; D call uncertain. Germline-derived CDR1 and CDR2 are SGHTA and FQGTGA. The CDR3 has 13 amino acids. V was cut by 0 bases and J by 6 bases, with 8 bases left in between. The CDR3 coding sequence is TGTGCCAGCAGCTTAACTCGGTTCTCTGAAGCTTTCTTT. Its protein is CASSLTRFSEAFF.

This clonotype was seen just once. Just one base apart from a much larger clone, this may be a read error. V and J are TRBV6-1 and TRBJ2-3, with TRBD2 matching over 9 bases. Germline V CDR1 and CDR2: MNHNS, SASEGT. Losses at the gene ends were 7 bases for V and 1 base for J; bases not matched to a gene: 3. The CDR3 covers 14 residues. The CDR3 bases are TGTGCCAGCACGAGACTAGCGGGCACAGATACGCAGTATTTT. The encoded protein is CASTRLAGTDTQYF.

This clonotype has at least ten counts. The rearrangement joins TRBV28 to TRBJ2-7, with D possibly matching TRBD1 (6 bases). Per the germline V gene, CDR1 is MDHEN and CDR2 is SYDVKM. The CDR3 length is 14 residues. V was shortened by 1 base and J by 9 bases, with 16 bases between the two germline ends. CDR3 DNA: TGTGCCAGCAGTTTATCAGGGGCCGTGGAAGGGCAGTACTTC. Translating gives CASSLSGAVEGQYF.

V and J are TRBV7-9 and TRBJ1-1; tentatively, D is TRBD1 (6 bases). Near its end, the DNA agrees better with TRBJ1-3, so the J call may be wrong. Germline V gene data show CDR1 as SEHNR and CDR2 as FQNEAQ (reference sequence). The CDR3 length is 15 residues. CDR3: CASSPHRVESGTIYF. The CDR3 DNA reads as TGTGCCAGCAGCCCCCACAGGGTTGAGTCTGGCACCATATATTTT.

The rearrangement links TRBV18 to TRBJ1-5; D call uncertain. The CDR3 has 15 residues. Trimming left V 0 bases short and J 6 bases short, with 12 bases between. CDR1 is KGHSH, CDR2 LQKENI, per germline. CDR3 amino acids: CASSPPGVVGQPQHF. The CDR3 DNA is TGTGCCAGCTCACCACCGGGAGTGGTGGGTCAGCCCCAGCATTTT.

CDR3 in amino acids: CASSQTHYEQYF. CDR3 DNA: TGTGCCAGCAGCCAAACCCACTACGAGCAGTACTTC. This sequence joins TRBV3-1 and TRBJ2-7, with no clear D. Per germline, CDR1 LGHDT and CDR2 YNNKEL (reference sequence). The CDR3 is made up of 12 amino acids. V was cut by 2 bases and J by 3 bases, with 5 bases left in between.

This chain uses TRBV6-6 with TRBJ2-1; TRBD2 is a possible D gene (5 bases). This CDR3 region has 15 residues. Trimming shortened V by 4 bases and J by 2 bases, and 12 bases separated the two germline ends. Germline values: CDR1 MNHNY, CDR2 SVGAGI (reference sequence). CDR3 DNA: TGTGCCAGCAGTTTCTCGGGGAGCGCCTACAATGAGCAGTTCTTC. This gives the protein CASSFSGSAYNEQFF.

The chain employs TRBV7-2 and TRBJ2-5; 8 bases align to TRBD2. After removal of 0 bases from V and 4 bases from J, the junction contained 4 bases not matched to a gene. The CDR3 totals 15 residues. Germline CDR1 SGHTA, CDR2 FQGNSA. This CDR3 reads CASSLAVSGTETQYF. The DNA of the CDR3 is TGTGCCAGCAGCTTAGCGGTTAGCGGGACAGAGACCCAGTACTTC. Using reference TRBV7-2 and TRBJ2-5 for the parts outside the CDR3, the full variable domain is GAGVSQSPSNKVTEKGKDVELRCDPISGHTALYWYRQSLGQGLEFLIYFQGNSAPDKSGLPSDRFSAERTGGSVSTLTIQRTQQEDSAVYLCASSLAVSGTETQYFGPGTRLLVL.

This clonotype showed up just a few times. The rearrangement joins TRBV4-3 to TRBJ1-5; D unresolved. CDR1 is LGHNA, CDR2 YSLEER, per germline. Trimming cost V 0 bases and J 7 bases, with 7 bases left between them. The CDR3 spans 13 residues. The chain's CDR3 is CASSQDSAQPQHF. The CDR3 DNA reads TGCGCCAGCAGCCAAGATTCGGCACAGCCCCAGCATTTT.

The chain has TRBV20-1 and TRBJ2-3; 13 bases align to TRBD2. V lost 5 bases, J lost 4 bases, and 18 bases stayed unmatched. This CDR3 spans 19 amino acids. Per the germline V gene, CDR1 is DFQATT and CDR2 is SNEGSKA (reference sequence). The CDR3 sequence: CSAGSGLAGRVHRADTQYF. The DNA of the CDR3 is TGCAGTGCTGGGTCGGGACTAGCGGGAAGGGTCCACCGTGCAGATACGCAGTATTTT.

In regard to this clonotype: The DNA is omitted, as the CDR3 cannot be located on it reliably, and the CDR3 follows TCRdb's listing. This CDR3 reads CASSSSDWETQYF. V usage is TRBV6-2 or TRBV6-3 and J usage is TRBJ2-5; TRBD2, the table's D call, lacks a check against the DNA. The V gene's germline CDR1 is MNHEY and CDR2 SVGEGT. The CDR3 sequence runs 13 residues, both termini included.

J is TRBJ2-5 and V is TRBV12-5, with TRBD1 identical over 9 bases. The DNA matches TRBJ2-1 better at its end, which makes the J call doubtful. The germline V gene encodes CDR1 LGHNT and CDR2 FRNRAP. This CDR3 is built from 18 residues. The CDR3 sequence: CASGLVLRGQGIYNEQFF. The CDR3 DNA is TGTGCTAGTGGTTTGGTATTAAGGGGACAGGGTATTTACAATGAGCAGTTCTTC.

J is TRBJ2-2 and V is TRBV4-1; D uncertain. The CDR3 sequence is 14 residues long. V dropped 0 bases and J dropped 10 bases, with 12 bases sitting between them. CDR1 and CDR2 from the germline V gene are MGHRA and YSYEKL. DNA for the CDR3: TGCGCCAGCAGCCAAGATATACACGCGGAGGAGCTGTTTTTT. It translates to CASSQDIHAEELFF.